This is a list of T cell receptor beta chains from one sample in a study of T cells after posttransplantation cyclophosphamide. Profiling relied on immunoSEQ multiplex PCR, and the TCRdb table lists in-frame clones only, not all of them. Recorded here are about 24,000 clones, none singletons. What was sequenced was PBMCs. The receptor set was obtained from a woman in her sixties in good health, CMV-negative, and a related stem cell transplant donor. The CDR3 runs from the conserved cysteine through the conserved F or W. Each record gives: D gene, clone size, J gene, V gene, CDR3 length, CDR3 DNA, CDR3 protein. A D gene is named only where the DNA matches it firmly. The listing skips clone size in some rows; elsewhere it reads once, few, many or a size class.

d_call: TRBD1; clone_size: many; j_call: TRBJ1-1; v_call: TRBV7-2; cdr3_length: 18; cdr3_nt: TGTGCCAGCAGGGAGAAAGTCCCGGGACAGGGGATGAACACTGAAGCTTTCTTT; cdr3_aa: CASREKVPGQGMNTEAFF
d_call: TRBD1; clone_size: many; j_call: TRBJ1-6; v_call: TRBV6-6; cdr3_length: 14; cdr3_nt: TGTGCCAGCAGAACCGGGACAGGGAATTCACCCCTCCACTTT; cdr3_aa: CASRTGTGNSPLHF
d_call: TRBD1; clone_size: many; j_call: TRBJ1-5; v_call: TRBV7-9; cdr3_length: 17; cdr3_nt: TGTGCCAGCAGCTTAGCGATAACTACAGGGGGGAGTCAGCCCCAGCATTTT; cdr3_aa: CASSLAITTGGSQPQHF
d_call: NA; clone_size: many; j_call: TRBJ2-5; v_call: TRBV7-9; cdr3_length: 11; cdr3_nt: TGTGCCAGCAGCCATCAAGAGACCCAGTACTTC; cdr3_aa: CASSHQETQYF
d_call: NA; clone_size: many; j_call: TRBJ1-4; v_call: TRBV28; cdr3_length: 14; cdr3_nt: TGTGCCAGCAGTTTGTCGTCAACTAATGAAAAACTGTTTTTT; cdr3_aa: CASSLSSTNEKLFF
d_call: NA; clone_size: many; j_call: TRBJ2-3; v_call: TRBV18; cdr3_length: 15; cdr3_nt: TGTGCCAGCTCACGAAGAGACACTAGCACAGATACGCAGTATTTT; cdr3_aa: CASSRRDTSTDTQYF
d_call: NA; clone_size: many; j_call: TRBJ2-1; v_call: TRBV19; cdr3_length: 14; cdr3_nt: TGTGCCAGTAGTAGGACAGCCTCCTACAATGAGCAGTTCTTC; cdr3_aa: CASSRTASYNEQFF
d_call: TRBD2; clone_size: NA; j_call: TRBJ2-5; v_call: TRBV19; cdr3_length: 14; cdr3_nt: TGTGCCAGTAGCCAAGCGGGAGTAGGTGAGACCCAGTACTTC; cdr3_aa: CASSQAGVGETQYF
d_call: TRBD1; clone_size: many; j_call: TRBJ1-2; v_call: TRBV7-2; cdr3_length: 15; cdr3_nt: TGTGCCAGCAGCTTAGGTCAGGGGGATAAATATGGCTACACCTTC; cdr3_aa: CASSLGQGDKYGYTF
d_call: TRBD1; clone_size: many; j_call: TRBJ1-1; v_call: TRBV19; cdr3_length: 13; cdr3_nt: TGTGCCAGTAGCCCTCAGGGGGACACTGAAGCTTTCTTT; cdr3_aa: CASSPQGDTEAFF
d_call: NA; clone_size: many; j_call: TRBJ1-1; v_call: TRBV27; cdr3_length: 13; cdr3_nt: TGTGCCAGCAGTTTATCCCGGAACACTGAAGCTTTCTTT; cdr3_aa: CASSLSRNTEAFF
d_call: TRBD2; clone_size: many; j_call: TRBJ2-7; v_call: TRBV11-2; cdr3_length: 14; cdr3_nt: TGTGCCAGCAGCTTAGTCGGGGGGGCCTACGAGCAGTACTTC; cdr3_aa: CASSLVGGAYEQYF
d_call: NA; clone_size: many; j_call: TRBJ2-1; v_call: TRBV9; cdr3_length: 15; cdr3_nt: TGTGCCAGCAGCGTAGAAGGGACTCACTACAATGAGCAGTTCTTC; cdr3_aa: CASSVEGTHYNEQFF
d_call: NA; clone_size: many; j_call: TRBJ1-6; v_call: TRBV9; cdr3_length: 15; cdr3_nt: TGTGCCAGCAGCGTCTCGGGGGGCTTGGATTCGGCCCTCCACTTT; cdr3_aa: CASSVSGGLDSALHF
d_call: TRBD2; clone_size: NA; j_call: TRBJ2-1; v_call: TRBV6-5; cdr3_length: 15; cdr3_nt: TGTGCCAGCAGGCTGACTAGCGGGGGGACCAATGAGCAGTTCTTC; cdr3_aa: CASRLTSGGTNEQFF
d_call: TRBD2; clone_size: many; j_call: TRBJ2-3; v_call: TRBV28; cdr3_length: 17; cdr3_nt: TGTGCCAGCAGCGGCACCCCTAGCGGGGGCTACACAGATACGCAGTATTTT; cdr3_aa: CASSGTPSGGYTDTQYF
d_call: NA; clone_size: few; j_call: TRBJ2-7; v_call: TRBV27; cdr3_length: 15; cdr3_nt: TGTGCCAGCAGTTTATCCTACCTAGGAACCTACGAGCAGTACTTC; cdr3_aa: CASSLSYLGTYEQYF
d_call: NA; clone_size: many; j_call: TRBJ1-5; v_call: TRBV19; cdr3_length: 12; cdr3_nt: TGTGCCAGTAGTATCGTCAATCAGCCCCAGCATTTT; cdr3_aa: CASSIVNQPQHF
d_call: TRBD1; clone_size: many; j_call: TRBJ2-3; v_call: TRBV5-4; cdr3_length: 15; cdr3_nt: TGTGCCAGCACCAATTACCGGCAGGGGGTGGATACGCAGTATTTT; cdr3_aa: CASTNYRQGVDTQYF
d_call: NA; clone_size: many; j_call: TRBJ2-7; v_call: TRBV5-1; cdr3_length: 15; cdr3_nt: TGCGCCAGCAGCTTGGGGGGAGGTCGCTCCTACGAGCAGTACTTC; cdr3_aa: CASSLGGGRSYEQYF
d_call: TRBD1; clone_size: many; j_call: TRBJ2-1; v_call: TRBV7-6; cdr3_length: 16; cdr3_nt: TGTGCCAGCAGCCTCCTGGGGCGGACAGGGATGTATGAGCAGTTCTTC; cdr3_aa: CASSLLGRTGMYEQFF
d_call: NA; clone_size: NA; j_call: TRBJ1-2; v_call: TRBV19; cdr3_length: 13; cdr3_nt: TGTGCCAGTAGTAGAACCGGGAACTATGGCTACACCTTC; cdr3_aa: CASSRTGNYGYTF
d_call: TRBD1; clone_size: many; j_call: TRBJ1-6; v_call: TRBV19; cdr3_length: 15; cdr3_nt: TGTGCCAGTAGTACCACAGGGGACCGCCGAACACCCCTCCACTTT; cdr3_aa: CASSTTGDRRTPLHF
d_call: NA; clone_size: many; j_call: TRBJ2-1; v_call: TRBV19; cdr3_length: 15; cdr3_nt: TGTGCCAGTAGTATCCCAGCAGGCGCCTACAATGAGCAGTTCTTC; cdr3_aa: CASSIPAGAYNEQFF
d_call: NA; clone_size: NA; j_call: TRBJ2-7; v_call: TRBV18; cdr3_length: 13; cdr3_nt: TGTGCCAGCTCACCACCTCCCGGTTACGAGCAGTACTTC; cdr3_aa: CASSPPPGYEQYF
d_call: TRBD1; clone_size: many; j_call: TRBJ2-7; v_call: TRBV6-5; cdr3_length: 14; cdr3_nt: TGTGCCAGCAGTCGGACAGGGCTAAGCCACGAGCAGTACTTC; cdr3_aa: CASSRTGLSHEQYF
d_call: NA; clone_size: many; j_call: TRBJ1-6; v_call: TRBV28; cdr3_length: 14; cdr3_nt: TGTGCCAGCGGGGGCAGATCTTATAATTCACCCCTCCACTTT; cdr3_aa: CASGGRSYNSPLHF
d_call: NA; clone_size: many; j_call: TRBJ1-5; v_call: TRBV15; cdr3_length: 16; cdr3_nt: TGTGCCACCAGCAGAGGGGGGGGAGGCAGAAATCAGCCCCAGCATTTT; cdr3_aa: CATSRGGGGRNQPQHF
d_call: TRBD1; clone_size: NA; j_call: TRBJ2-1; v_call: TRBV29-1; cdr3_length: 13; cdr3_nt: TGCAGCGTTGACGGGACAGGGGTTAATGAGCAGTTCTTC; cdr3_aa: CSVDGTGVNEQFF
d_call: NA; clone_size: many; j_call: TRBJ1-5; v_call: TRBV27; cdr3_length: 13; cdr3_nt: TGTGCCAGCAGTTTATCACTCAATCAGCCCCAGCATTTT; cdr3_aa: CASSLSLNQPQHF
d_call: NA; clone_size: few; j_call: TRBJ2-4; v_call: TRBV27; cdr3_length: 15; cdr3_nt: TGTGCCAGCAGCCAAACAGCAATAGCCAAAAACATTCAGTACTTC; cdr3_aa: CASSQTAIAKNIQYF
d_call: NA; clone_size: many; j_call: TRBJ1-5; v_call: TRBV19; cdr3_length: 17; cdr3_nt: TGTGCCAGTAGGCCTGGTGGCGGACGGAGGGGCAATCAGCCCCAGCATTTT; cdr3_aa: CASRPGGGRRGNQPQHF